This record looks at one TCR beta chain sequence and its context. The antigen is undetermined. Sequencing used immunoSEQ multiplex PCR; TCRdb keeps in-frame clones, though not all of them. This sample has roughly 660,000 clones, with around 91% found just once. Each of the donors was a healthy adult who was HIV-negative and had not had a recent acute infection or vaccination. With CCR7-negative CD45RA+ TemRA cells, CD45RO+ cells were combined in CD8 memory. This sample is drawn from a study of shared clonotypes between healthy human individuals. General study points: Naive CD4 clonotype sharing across four donors was approximately 5.2%.

Material for sequencing was memory CD8+ T cells from PBMCs. Noted subset: CD45RO+ cells pooled with CCR7-negative TemRA cells. The origin of this receptor is a man aged 18 to 29 in good health. Some clones in this sample may be carry-over from other donors' samples.

The CDR3, as DNA: TGTGCCAGCAGCGTTAGCGGGCTCGTCTCCTACAATGAGCAGTTCTTC. Protein product: CASSVSGLVSYNEQFF. V usage is TRBV7-8 and J usage is TRBJ2-1, with 7 bases aligning to TRBD2. The CDR3 runs to 16 residues. Per the germline V gene, CDR1 is SGHVS and CDR2 is FQNEAQ. V lost 5 bases to trimming and J lost 0 bases; unmatched junction nucleotides: 7.